This TCR beta chain is drawn from a study of shared clonotypes between healthy human individuals. Across the whole study: Plates per donor: three CD4 naive, three CD4 memory, two CD8 naive, one CD8 memory.

CDR1 and CDR2 (germline): MDHEN, SYDVKM. The trim removed 8 bases at V and 4 bases at J, leaving 12 bases unmatched. The CDR3 contains 15 residues. In the authors' workflow: ImmunoSEQ gave junction-only sequences without quality scores, so filtering differed. Some clones are missing from TCRdb's copy, which holds only in-frame ones; the method was immunoSEQ multiplex PCR. The DNA gave D and trimming, while V, J and clone size come from that table. The data hold about 2 million clones, with roughly 94% observed a single time. Naive CD8 cells were CD45RO-negative, positively selected for CCR7, excluding terminally differentiated effector memory CD45RA+ cells.

This chain connects TRBV28 to TRBJ2-7; 9 positions match TRBD1. Sequencing was carried out using naive CD8+ T cells sorted from blood. The receptor's source is a man aged 18 to 35 in good health. CDR3: CASLRRDRVDYEQYF. The CDR3 nucleotides read TGTGCCAGCCTTCGACGGGACAGGGTAGATTACGAGCAGTACTTC.